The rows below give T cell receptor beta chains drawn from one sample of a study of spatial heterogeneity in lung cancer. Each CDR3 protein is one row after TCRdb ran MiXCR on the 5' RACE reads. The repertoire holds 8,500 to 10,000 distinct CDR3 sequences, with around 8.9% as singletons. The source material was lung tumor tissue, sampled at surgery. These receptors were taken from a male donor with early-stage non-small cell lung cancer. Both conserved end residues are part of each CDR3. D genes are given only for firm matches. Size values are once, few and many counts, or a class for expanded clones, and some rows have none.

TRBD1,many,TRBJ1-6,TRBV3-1,CASSQGPGTGLGALHF,TGTGCCAGCAGCCAAGGCCCCGGGACAGGGTTAGGTGCCCTCCACTTT
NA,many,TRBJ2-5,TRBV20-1,CSASLGSQETQYF,TGCAGTGCTAGTCTAGGCAGTCAAGAGACCCAGTACTTC
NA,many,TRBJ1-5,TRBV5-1,CASSETWDFEGNQPQHF,TGCGCCAGCAGTGAAACCTGGGATTTTGAAGGCAATCAGCCCCAGCATTTT
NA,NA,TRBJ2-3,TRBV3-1,CASSQGAPRGTDTQYF,TGTGCCAGCAGCCAGGGAGCTCCGAGGGGGACAGATACGCAGTATTTT
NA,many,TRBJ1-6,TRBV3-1,CASALGRLNSPLHF,TGTGCCAGCGCCTTGGGACGGCTGAATTCACCCCTCCACTTT
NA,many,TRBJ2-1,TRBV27,CASSLVADAYNEQFF,TGTGCCAGCAGTTTAGTTGCGGATGCCTACAATGAGCAGTTCTTC
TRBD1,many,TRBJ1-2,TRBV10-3,CAISGRQGNNYGYTF,TGTGCCATCAGTGGCAGACAGGGAAATAACTATGGCTACACCTTC
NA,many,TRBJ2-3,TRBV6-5,CASSYLGDTQYF,TGTGCCAGCAGTTACTTGGGAGATACGCAGTATTTT
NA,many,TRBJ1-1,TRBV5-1,CASSLSGMNTEAFF,TGCGCCAGCAGCTTGTCCGGGATGAACACTGAAGCTTTCTTT
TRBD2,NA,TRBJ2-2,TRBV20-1,CSAPRAGVSGELFF,TGCAGCGCCCCCCGAGCGGGAGTCTCCGGGGAGCTGTTTTTT
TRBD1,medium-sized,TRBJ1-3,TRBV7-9,CASSQHQAGGTGNTIYF,TGTGCCAGCAGCCAACACCAAGCAGGGGGAACTGGAAACACCATATATTTT
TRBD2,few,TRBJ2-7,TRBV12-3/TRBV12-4,CASSPSGFAYEQYF,TGTGCCAGCAGTCCTAGCGGGTTCGCCTACGAGCAGTACTTC
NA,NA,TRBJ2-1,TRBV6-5,CASSPPGHEQFF,TGTGCCAGCAGTCCCCCTGGTCATGAGCAGTTCTTC
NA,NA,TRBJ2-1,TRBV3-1,CASSQGPTGIMYNQQFF,TGTGCCAGCAGCCAAGGACCAACAGGGATCATGTACAATCAGCAGTTCTTC
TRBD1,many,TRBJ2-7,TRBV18,CASSPPNRGSYEQYF,TGTGCCAGCTCACCACCAAACAGGGGAAGCTACGAGCAGTACTTC
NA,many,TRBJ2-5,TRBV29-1,CSGTHGGPQETQYF,TGCAGCGGGACCCACGGGGGGCCCCAAGAGACCCAGTACTTC
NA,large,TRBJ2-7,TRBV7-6,CASSLGPNYEQYF,TGTGCCAGCAGCTTAGGACCAAATTACGAGCAGTACTTC
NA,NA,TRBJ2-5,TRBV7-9,CASSPGQFRGQETQYF,TGTGCCAGCAGCCCCGGACAGTTCAGGGGTCAAGAGACCCAGTACTTC
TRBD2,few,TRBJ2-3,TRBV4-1,CASKAHGLAGDTQYF,TGCGCCAGCAAGGCCCATGGACTAGCGGGGGATACGCAGTATTTT
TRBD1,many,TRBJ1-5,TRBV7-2,CASSLDRASGQPQHF,TGTGCCAGCAGCTTGGACAGGGCGTCTGGTCAGCCCCAGCATTTT
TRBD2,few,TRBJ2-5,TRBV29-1,CSVPRPGLAVQETQYF,TGCAGCGTGCCCCGACCGGGACTAGCGGTACAAGAGACCCAGTACTTC
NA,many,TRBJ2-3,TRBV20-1,CSAEGGLDTQYF,TGCAGTGCCGAGGGAGGCCTGGATACGCAGTATTTT
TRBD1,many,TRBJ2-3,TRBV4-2,CASSQVGQGGADTQYF,TGTGCCAGCAGTCAAGTTGGACAGGGAGGAGCAGATACGCAGTATTTT
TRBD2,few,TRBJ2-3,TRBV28,CASSRGEAGDTDTQYF,TGTGCCAGCAGCCGCGGGGAAGCGGGAGACACAGATACGCAGTATTTT
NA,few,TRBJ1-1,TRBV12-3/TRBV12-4,CASSSSPSVNTEAFF,TGTGCCAGCAGTTCCTCCCCGAGCGTTAACACTGAAGCTTTCTTT
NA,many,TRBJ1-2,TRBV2,CATGTRHGYTF,TGTGCCACCGGGACGCGTCATGGCTACACCTTC
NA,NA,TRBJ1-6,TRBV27,CASSVNPGSYNSPLHF,TGTGCCAGCAGTGTGAATCCGGGCTCCTATAATTCACCCCTCCACTTT
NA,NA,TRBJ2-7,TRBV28,CASTTEVQVGEQYF,TGTGCCAGCACCACAGAGGTACAGGTGGGCGAGCAGTACTTC
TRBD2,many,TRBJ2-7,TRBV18,CASSPPTSGGSYEQYF,TGTGCCAGCTCACCACCGACTAGCGGGGGCTCCTACGAGCAGTACTTC
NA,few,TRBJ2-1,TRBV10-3,CAISESVDNEQFF,TGTGCCATCAGTGAGTCTGTCGACAATGAGCAGTTCTTC
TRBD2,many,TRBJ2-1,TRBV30,CAWSVVAGAEQFF,TGTGCCTGGAGTGTGGTAGCGGGAGCTGAGCAGTTCTTC
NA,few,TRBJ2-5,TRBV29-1,CSGYLTGRQETQYF,TGCAGCGGTTATCTGACGGGGCGCCAAGAGACCCAGTACTTC
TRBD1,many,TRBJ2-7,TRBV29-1,CSVRTGGYEQYF,TGCAGCGTACGGACAGGGGGCTACGAGCAGTACTTC
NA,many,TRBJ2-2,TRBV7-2,CASSLGSFNTGELFF,TGTGCCAGCAGCTTAGGATCCTTTAACACCGGGGAGCTGTTTTTT
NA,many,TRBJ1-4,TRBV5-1,CASSLQGSNEKLFF,TGCGCCAGCAGCTTGCAGGGATCCAACGAAAAACTGTTTTTT
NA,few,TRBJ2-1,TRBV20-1,CSALESSTGNEQFF,TGCAGTGCCCTAGAGTCCAGCACGGGCAATGAGCAGTTCTTC
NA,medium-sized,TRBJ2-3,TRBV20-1,CSARDFPLANRPDTQYF,TGCAGTGCTAGAGATTTCCCCCTAGCGAATCGCCCAGATACGCAGTATTTT
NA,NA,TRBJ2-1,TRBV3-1,CASSQGPTGIMYNEQFF,TGTGCCAGCAGCCAAGGACCAACAGGGATCATGTACAATGAGCAGTTCTTC
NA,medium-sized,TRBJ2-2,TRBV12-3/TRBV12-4,CASSFRGQGYTGELFF,TGTGCCAGCAGTTTTCGGGGACAAGGTTACACCGGGGAGCTGTTTTTT
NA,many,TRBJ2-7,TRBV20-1,CSGGSYEQYF,TGCAGTGGGGGTTCCTACGAGCAGTACTTC
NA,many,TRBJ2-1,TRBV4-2,CASSQEEGQGGNEQFF,TGTGCCAGCAGCCAAGAAGAGGGTCAGGGCGGGAATGAGCAGTTCTTC
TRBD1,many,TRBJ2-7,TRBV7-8,CASSPTGHYEQYF,TGTGCCAGCAGCCCGACAGGGCACTACGAGCAGTACTTC
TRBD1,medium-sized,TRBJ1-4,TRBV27,CASSPPGQWNEKLFF,TGTGCCAGCAGTCCTCCGGGACAGTGGAATGAAAAACTGTTTTTT
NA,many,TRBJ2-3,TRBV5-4,CASSLPLEHVPTDTQYF,TGTGCCAGCAGCCTCCCCTTAGAGCATGTCCCCACAGATACGCAGTATTTT
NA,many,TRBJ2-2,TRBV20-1,CSARDMRSNTGELFF,TGCAGTGCTAGAGATATGCGTTCGAACACCGGGGAGCTGTTTTTT
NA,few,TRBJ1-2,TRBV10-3,CAISESARGNYGYTF,TGTGCCATCAGTGAGTCGGCCAGGGGAAACTATGGCTACACCTTC
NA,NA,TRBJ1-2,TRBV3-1,CASSMDGNYGYTF,TGTGCCAGCAGCATGGACGGGAACTATGGCTACACCTTC
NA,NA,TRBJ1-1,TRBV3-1,CASSHPLGETEAFF,TGTGCCAGCAGCCACCCTTTGGGGGAGACTGAAGCTTTCTTT
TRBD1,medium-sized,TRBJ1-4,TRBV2,CASSSPRQGGEKLFF,TGTGCCAGCAGTTCCCCCAGACAGGGGGGAGAAAAACTGTTTTTT
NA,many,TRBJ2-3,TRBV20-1,CSARDRSVADTQYF,TGCAGTGCTAGAGATCGATCCGTAGCAGATACGCAGTATTTT
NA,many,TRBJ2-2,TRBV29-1,CSVTRTNTGELFF,TGCAGCGTCACCCGGACGAACACCGGGGAGCTGTTTTTT
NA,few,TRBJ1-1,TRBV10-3,CAISGGRGTEAFF,TGTGCCATCAGTGGGGGGCGCGGGACTGAAGCTTTCTTT
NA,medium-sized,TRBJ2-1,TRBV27,CASSLRGLEGNEQFF,TGTGCCAGCAGTTTAAGGGGGTTAGAGGGGAATGAGCAGTTCTTC
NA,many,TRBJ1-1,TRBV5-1,CASSLALVMNTEAFF,TGCGCCAGCAGCTTGGCGTTGGTAATGAACACTGAAGCTTTCTTT
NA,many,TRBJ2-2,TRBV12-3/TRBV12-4,CASSFKGSGELFF,TGTGCCAGCAGTTTTAAGGGCAGCGGGGAGCTGTTTTTT